A single sample gave rise to the 2 T cell receptor beta chains below, sequenced in a study of shared clonotypes between healthy human individuals. Sequencing was performed with immunoSEQ multiplex PCR; in TCRdb, only in-frame clones are kept and a portion is missing. The sample holds 1,500,000 or so clones, approximately 98.5% seen once. Material: naive CD4+ T cells sorted from blood. The subset was: CD45RA+ positively selected. These receptors originate from a man aged 25 to 45 in good health.

The rearrangement uses TRBV10-2 and TRBJ2-3, with D perhaps TRBD1 (5 bases). Germline-derived CDR1 and CDR2 are WSHSY and SAAADI. The CDR3 runs 14 residues. V dropped 8 bases and J dropped 9 bases, with 21 bases sitting between them. This chain's CDR3 is CASAKSRVRGTQYF. The CDR3 DNA follows: TGCGCCAGCGCCAAGAGTCGGGTAAGGGGCACGCAGTATTTT.

A remark on this clone: The sample holds other DNA sequences that translate to the same CDR3. The rearrangement links TRBV5-4 to TRBJ1-2; D is ambiguous. This CDR3 contains 12 residues. Trimming removed 0 bases from V and 4 bases from J, with 4 bases in between. The germline gives CDR1 SGHNT, CDR2 YYREEE (reference sequence). The CDR3 reads CASSLVGYGYTF. Written as DNA, the CDR3 is TGTGCCAGCAGCTTGGTCGGCTATGGCTACACCTTC.